This record covers a single TCR beta chain. The record originates from a study of blood T cell repertoires in COVID-19. The CDR3 length is 13 residues. Germline values: CDR1 ENHRY, CDR2 SYGVKD. V lost 8 bases and J 10 bases, leaving 15 bases between the germline ends. Clones were read by immunoSEQ multiplex PCR, and TCRdb kept only the in-frame ones, dropping some. Of some 300,000 clones in the sample, just under 90% were seen once. V gene TRBV10-3 combines with J gene TRBJ1-6; D unclear. The sequence derives from a woman in her twenties or thirties who had recovered from COVID-19. The specimen was PBMCs or T cells enriched from blood (not recorded which). CDR3 sequence reads: CAICPGIGSPLHF. The DNA for the CDR3 is TGTGCCATCTGTCCCGGGATCGGGTCACCCCTCCACTTT.